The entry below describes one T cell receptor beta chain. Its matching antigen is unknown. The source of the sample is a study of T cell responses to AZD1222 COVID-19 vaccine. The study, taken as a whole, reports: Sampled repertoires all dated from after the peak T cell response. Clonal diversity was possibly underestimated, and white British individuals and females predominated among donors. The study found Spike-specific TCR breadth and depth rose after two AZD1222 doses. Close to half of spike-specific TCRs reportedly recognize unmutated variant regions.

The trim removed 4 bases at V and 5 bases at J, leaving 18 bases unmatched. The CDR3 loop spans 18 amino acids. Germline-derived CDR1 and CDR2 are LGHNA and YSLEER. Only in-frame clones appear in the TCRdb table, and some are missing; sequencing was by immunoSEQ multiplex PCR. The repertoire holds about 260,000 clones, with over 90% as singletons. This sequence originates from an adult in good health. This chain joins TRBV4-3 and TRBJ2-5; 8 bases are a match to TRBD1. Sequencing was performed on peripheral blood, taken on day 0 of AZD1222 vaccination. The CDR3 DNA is TGCGCCAGCAGCCCCTGGGCGGACGGACAGGGAGAAGGGGAGACCCAGTACTTC. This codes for CASSPWADGQGEGETQYF.